This T cell receptor (beta chain) was identified during a study of T cell responses to AZD1222 COVID-19 vaccine. Points on this clone: Antigen unknown.

General study results and limits: Repertoires were obtained only post-peak T cell response. White British donors predominated, females outnumbered males, and clonal diversity was possibly underestimated. Epitopes outside B.1.351 and B.1.1.7 mutated regions reportedly drew nearly half of spike TCRs.

Assay used: immunoSEQ multiplex PCR; TCRdb lists only in-frame clones, some missing. The sample has about 120,000 clones; roughly 86% are singletons. This sample comprised peripheral blood, obtained on day 0 of AZD1222 vaccination. The receptor was derived from an adult in good health.

The CDR3 DNA sequence: TGTGCCATCGGCCAGCCGGATAGCAATCAGCCCCAGCATTTT. Its translation is CAIGQPDSNQPQHF. The rearrangement uses TRBV10-3 and TRBJ1-5; D unresolved. From germline, CDR1 is ENHRY and CDR2 SYGVKD. Trimming pared 8 bases from V and 0 bases from J, leaving 11 bases between. The CDR3 has 14 residues.